This T cell receptor beta chain is from a study of beta chain features in type 1 diabetes. Study summary: There was similarity between patients and healthy donors in age, gender and cell yields.

Overall study findings and caveats: VDJ junctions from patients with type 1 diabetes contained fewer insertions and more deletions. The naive, central memory and Treg TCRB repertoires showed an apparent similarity that was greater among patients than among healthy donors. All four CD4+ subsets from Type 1 diabetes patients carried moderately but significantly shorter TCRB CDR3s.

Every bit of the isolated RNA underwent reverse transcription, so sequencing read expressed TCRB transcripts. Assay: immunoSEQ multiplex PCR; the TCRdb copy retains only in-frame clones and omits some. The sample consists of a few hundred thousand clones, about a tenth of them appearing once. Only a few counts were recorded for this clone. What it recognizes is unknown. The clonotype was recovered from a man aged 25-40 years with type 1 diabetes. Input material: naive CD4+ T cells from blood.

CDR3 bases: TGTGCCAGCAGGGGACAGGCCAAAAACATTCAGTACTTC. This codes for CASRGQAKNIQYF. This chain joins TRBV6-5 and TRBJ2-4, with 7 bases identical to TRBD1. This CDR3 is 13 amino acids long. V was pared by 6 bases and J by 1 base, with 0 bases of the junction left unmatched. Looked up from germline, CDR1 is MNHEY and CDR2 is SVGAGI.